Listed below are T cell receptor beta chains from one sample, sequenced in a study of T cells after somatic rescue of genetic block. Profiling relied on immunoSEQ multiplex PCR, and the TCRdb table lists in-frame clones only, not all of them. The repertoire holds 95,000 to 120,000 clones, with 80% to 95% as singletons. The sample was peripheral blood mononuclear cells (PBMCs). Every receptor here comes from a young woman. Each CDR3 is given with its conserved first and last residue. The order of the fields is D gene, V gene, clone size, J gene, CDR3 DNA, CDR3 protein. A D gene is named only where the DNA matches it firmly. Expanded clones get a size class; other rows say once, few or many, or leave the size out.

TRBD2	TRBV6-1	NA	TRBJ2-3	TGTGCCAGCAGTGAGCCCGGGGGGGCATTCGGAGATACGCAGTATTTT	CASSEPGGAFGDTQYF
NA	TRBV4-3	NA	TRBJ2-1	TGCGCCAGCAGCCAAGAAAGGGGTATTGAGCAGTTCTTC	CASSQERGIEQFF
TRBD1	TRBV29-1	NA	TRBJ2-1	TGCAGCGTCGTTCATCCGGGACAGGGTTACAATGAGCAGTTCTTC	CSVVHPGQGYNEQFF
NA	TRBV7-2	NA	TRBJ1-1	TGTGCCAGCAGCTTAGCTGGGTGGAAAGCTTTCTTT	CASSLAGWKAFF
TRBD1	TRBV5-6	NA	TRBJ1-1	TGTGCCAGCAGCTTGGGGACAGGACACACTGAAGCTTTCTTT	CASSLGTGHTEAFF
NA	TRBV4-3	NA	TRBJ1-2	TGCGCCAGCAGCCAAGATGGGGTGGGGAACTATGGCTACACCTTC	CASSQDGVGNYGYTF
NA	TRBV7-7	NA	TRBJ1-2	TGTGCCAGCAGCTTAGGAACTCGTTGGCTTAACTATGGCTACACCTTC	CASSLGTRWLNYGYTF
NA	TRBV10-3	NA	TRBJ1-2	TGTGCCATCACCCCAGGCAGCTATGGCTACACCTTC	CAITPGSYGYTF
NA	TRBV4-2	NA	TRBJ1-1	TGTGCCAGCAGCCAAGATCGGCGAAGGGACACTGAAGCTTTCTTT	CASSQDRRRDTEAFF
NA	TRBV19	NA	TRBJ2-2	TGTGCCCCTCAGGAAATACACGCAGGGCCCGCAAGTACCGGGGAGCTGTTTTTT	CAPQEIHAGPASTGELFF
NA	TRBV6-6	NA	TRBJ1-1	TGTGCCAGCAGAAACGGGGGGAACACTGAAGCTTTCTTT	CASRNGGNTEAFF
NA	TRBV7-6	NA	TRBJ1-1	TGTGCCAGCAGCTTAGCGAGAGGCTCGGAAGCTTTCTTT	CASSLARGSEAFF
TRBD2	TRBV30	NA	TRBJ2-4	TGTGCCTGGAGGGGTCTCGGGGGGGAACACCGACTAGCCAAAAACATTCAGTACTTC	CAWRGLGGEHRLAKNIQYF
TRBD1	TRBV30	NA	TRBJ1-6	TGTGCCTGGTGCCGCCCACAGGGGAGGACTTATTCACCCCTCCACTTT	CAWCRPQGRTYSPLHF
NA	TRBV7-2	NA	TRBJ2-3	TGTGCCAGCAGCCCAGAAGGGAGTACGCAGTATTTT	CASSPEGSTQYF
TRBD2	TRBV11-2	once	TRBJ2-1	TGTGCCAGCAGCTTACGGGCGGGGGGGCGCTCCTACAATGAGCAGTTCTTC	CASSLRAGGRSYNEQFF
NA	TRBV6-5	NA	TRBJ2-5	TGTGCCAGCAGTGGGAGGGGGAGGCAAGAGACCCAGTACTTC	CASSGRGRQETQYF
NA	TRBV6-5	NA	TRBJ1-1	TGTGCCAGCACTCTGGCGGGTGAAGCTTTCTTT	CASTLAGEAFF